This T cell receptor (beta chain) was recovered during a study of radiation and T cells in renal cell carcinoma. About the study: Nephrectomy followed 15 Gy stereotactic body radiation by 4 weeks. Study-wide findings and caveats: From baseline, blood top tumor clonotypes peaked at 2 weeks post-radiation.

Time point specified: blood 2 weeks post-SBRT. Treatment described: 15 Gy SBRT to primary tumor, nephrectomy 4 weeks later. After SBRT, blood was collected at 2 and 4 weeks, plus baseline. As for this clone: What it binds is not known.

Germline-derived CDR1 and CDR2 are MDHEN and SYDVKM. This CDR3 is 15 amino acids long. V lost 5 bases and J lost 8, with 21 bases in between. Method: immunoSEQ multiplex PCR; TCRdb's copy keeps in-frame clones and lacks some. Seen here are roughly 150,000 clones, roughly 87% observed once, and the top ten hold 10% to 15%. The chain has TRBV28 and TRBJ1-2, with no clear D. This sequence was found in a woman aged 45-59 years with renal cell carcinoma. The sample consisted of blood, taken from a patient whose treatment included radiotherapy and nephrectomy. CDR3 sequence: CASSPPPGGLGGYTF. For the CDR3, the DNA is TGTGCCAGCAGTCCACCCCCGGGCGGCCTCGGAGGCTACACCTTC.